The TCR beta chain under discussion was sequenced for a study of T-cell reconstitution after alpha-beta-depleted transplantation in children. Trimming pared 5 bases from V and 0 bases from J, leaving 17 bases between. The CDR3 has 16 amino acids. The germline V gene encodes CDR1 DFQATT and CDR2 SNEGSKA (reference sequence). Unique molecular identifiers featured in how the TCRbeta library was prepared. MiXCR was run by TCRdb on the PCR reads, yielding one entry per CDR3 protein. The repertoire includes over 550,000 distinct CDR3 sequences, under 12% of them detected once, and about 4% sits in the top ten.

This sequence was found in a human donor who donated a stem cell graft to a child with acute myeloid leukemia. The chain is built from TRBV20-1 and TRBJ2-4; D tentatively fits TRBD1 or TRBD2 (5 bases each). The sequencing used PBMCs from the stem cell graft donor, collected from the stem cell graft. CDR3: CSAGDLNLLAKNIQYF. CDR3 sequence (DNA): TGCAGTGCTGGGGACCTCAACCTTTTAGCCAAAAACATTCAGTACTTC.